This TCR beta chain was sequenced for a study of T cell repertoires in cytomegalovirus infection. At the level of the study: Researchers turned to recently identified HLA-C-restricted CMV epitopes as well as well-studied HLA-B-restricted ones. Through public TCR beta signatures, both CMV infection and matching HLA type were indicated. Study results and caveats: HLA-C-restricted, CMV-specific TCR beta clonotypes were dominant ex vivo.

TCRdb redid the calling of the reads with MiXCR, one entry per CDR3 protein. The repertoire has about 20,000 distinct CDR3 sequences, 35% to 45% of them found once; the top ten carry just under 95%. This clonotype was detected a few times. Antigen unknown. The CDR3 covers 17 residues. Germline trimming cut 0 bases from V and 4 bases from J; bases unmatched to any gene: 10. Germline V gene lookup returns CDR1 MGHDK and CDR2 SYGVNS. The chain links TRBV25-1 to TRBJ1-2, with TRBD1 matching over 8 bases. This clonotype originated in a human donor in good health (CMV status not recorded). Some clones in this sample may be carry-over from other donors' samples. Sample: CD8+ T cells from cultured PBMCs, taken from culture after CMV antigen stimulation. The CDR3 DNA sequence: TGTGCCAGCAGTGAATATCCCACCGGACAGGGCACCTATGGCTACACCTTC. Protein sequence: CASSEYPTGQGTYGYTF.